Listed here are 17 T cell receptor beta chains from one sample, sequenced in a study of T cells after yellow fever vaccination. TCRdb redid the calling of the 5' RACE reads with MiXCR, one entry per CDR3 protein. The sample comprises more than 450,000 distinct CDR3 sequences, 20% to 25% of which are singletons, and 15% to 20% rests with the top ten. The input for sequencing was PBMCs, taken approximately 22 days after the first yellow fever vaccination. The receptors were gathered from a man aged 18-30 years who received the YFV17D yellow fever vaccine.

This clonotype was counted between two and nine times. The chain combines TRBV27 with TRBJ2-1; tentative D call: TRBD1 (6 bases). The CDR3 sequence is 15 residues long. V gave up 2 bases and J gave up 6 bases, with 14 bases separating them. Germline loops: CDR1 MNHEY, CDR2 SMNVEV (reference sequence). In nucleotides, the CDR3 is TGTGCCAGCAGTTTAGGGGTCAGGGGTACCAATGAGCAGTTCTTC. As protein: CASSLGVRGTNEQFF.

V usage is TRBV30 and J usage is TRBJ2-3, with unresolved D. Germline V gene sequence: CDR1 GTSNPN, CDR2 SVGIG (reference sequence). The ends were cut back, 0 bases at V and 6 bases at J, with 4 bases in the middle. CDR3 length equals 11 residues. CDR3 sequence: CAWSVRDTQYF. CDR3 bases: TGTGCCTGGAGTGTCAGGGATACGCAGTATTTT.

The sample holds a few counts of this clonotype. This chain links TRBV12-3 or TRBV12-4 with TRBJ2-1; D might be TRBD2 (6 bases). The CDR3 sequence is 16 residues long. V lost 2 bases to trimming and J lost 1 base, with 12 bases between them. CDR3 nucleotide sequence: TGTGCCAGCAGTTTAAGGGGCGGGGTATCCTACAATGAGCAGTTCTTC. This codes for CASSLRGGVSYNEQFF.

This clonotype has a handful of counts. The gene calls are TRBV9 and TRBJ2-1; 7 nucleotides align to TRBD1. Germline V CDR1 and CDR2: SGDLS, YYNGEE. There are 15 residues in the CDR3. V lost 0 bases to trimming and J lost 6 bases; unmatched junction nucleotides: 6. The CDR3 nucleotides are TGTGCCAGCAGCGTAGAGGGGGCCCGACTCAATGAGCAGTTCTTC. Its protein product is CASSVEGARLNEQFF. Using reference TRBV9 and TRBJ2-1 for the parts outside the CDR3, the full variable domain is DSGVTQTPKHLITATGQRVTLRCSPRSGDLSVYWYQQSLDQGLQFLIQYYNGEERAKGNILERFSAQQFPDLHSELNLSSLELGDSALYFCASSVEGARLNEQFFGPGTRLTVL.

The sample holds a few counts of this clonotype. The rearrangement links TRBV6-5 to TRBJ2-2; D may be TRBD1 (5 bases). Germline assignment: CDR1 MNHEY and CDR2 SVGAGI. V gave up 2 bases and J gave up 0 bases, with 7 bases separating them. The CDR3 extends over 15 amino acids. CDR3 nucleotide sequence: TGTGCCAGCAGTTACGACAGTCCGAACACCGGGGAGCTGTTTTTT. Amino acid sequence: CASSYDSPNTGELFF.

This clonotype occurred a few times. This chain's CDR3 is CASSLDYWDEQFF. DNA of the CDR3: TGTGCCAGCAGTTTAGACTATTGGGATGAGCAGTTCTTC. The chain couples TRBV6-5 to TRBJ2-1; D is possibly TRBD2 (5 bases). The ends were cut back, 4 bases at V and 8 bases at J, with 12 bases in the middle. Germline CDR1 and CDR2: MNHEY and SVGAGI. The CDR3 has 13 residues.

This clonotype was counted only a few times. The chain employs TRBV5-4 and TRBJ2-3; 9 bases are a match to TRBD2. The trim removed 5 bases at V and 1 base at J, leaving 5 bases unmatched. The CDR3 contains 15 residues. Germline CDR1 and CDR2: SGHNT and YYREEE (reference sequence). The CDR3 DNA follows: TGTGCCAGCAGAAACCAGCGGGGGGGCACAGATACGCAGTATTTT. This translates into CASRNQRGGTDTQYF.

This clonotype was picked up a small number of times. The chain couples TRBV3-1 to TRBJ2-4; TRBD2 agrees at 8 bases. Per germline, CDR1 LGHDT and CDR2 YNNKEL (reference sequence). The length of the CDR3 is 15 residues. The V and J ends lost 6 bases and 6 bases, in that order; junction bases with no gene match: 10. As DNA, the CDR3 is TGTGCCAGCAGACCCCGGGGGGGCAGTGGAAACATTCAGTACTTC. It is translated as CASRPRGGSGNIQYF.

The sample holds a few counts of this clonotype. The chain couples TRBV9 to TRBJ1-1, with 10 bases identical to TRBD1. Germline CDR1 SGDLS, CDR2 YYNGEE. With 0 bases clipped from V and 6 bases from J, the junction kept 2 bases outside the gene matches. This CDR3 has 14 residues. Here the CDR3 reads CASSVAGQGSEAFF. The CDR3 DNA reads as TGTGCCAGCAGCGTAGCGGGACAGGGGTCTGAAGCTTTCTTT.

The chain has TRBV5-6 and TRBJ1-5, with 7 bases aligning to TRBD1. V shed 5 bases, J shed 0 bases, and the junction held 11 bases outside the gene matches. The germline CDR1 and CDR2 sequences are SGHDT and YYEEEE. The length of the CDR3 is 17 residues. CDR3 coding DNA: TGTGCCAGCAGTCGACAGGGAGATTTTTATAGCAATCAGCCCCAGCATTTT. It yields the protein CASSRQGDFYSNQPQHF. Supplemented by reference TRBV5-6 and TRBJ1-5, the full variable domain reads DAGVTQSPTHLIKTRGQQVTLRCSPKSGHDTVSWYQQALGQGPQFIFQYYEEEERQRGNFPDRFSGHQFPNYSSELNVNALLLGDSALYLCASSRQGDFYSNQPQHFGDGTRLSIL.

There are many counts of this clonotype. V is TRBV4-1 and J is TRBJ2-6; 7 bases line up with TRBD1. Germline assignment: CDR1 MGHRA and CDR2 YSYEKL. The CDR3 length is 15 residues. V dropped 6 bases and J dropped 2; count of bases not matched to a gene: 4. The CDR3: CASSRQGTGANVLTF. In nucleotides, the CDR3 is TGCGCCAGCAGTCGACAGGGTACTGGGGCCAACGTCCTGACTTTC.

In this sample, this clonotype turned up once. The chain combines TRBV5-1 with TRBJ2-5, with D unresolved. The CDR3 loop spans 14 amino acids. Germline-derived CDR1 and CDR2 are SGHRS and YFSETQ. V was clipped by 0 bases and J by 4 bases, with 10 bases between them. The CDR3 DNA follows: TGCGCCAGCAGCTTGGGACCCGTGCGAGAGACCCAGTACTTC. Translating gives CASSLGPVRETQYF.

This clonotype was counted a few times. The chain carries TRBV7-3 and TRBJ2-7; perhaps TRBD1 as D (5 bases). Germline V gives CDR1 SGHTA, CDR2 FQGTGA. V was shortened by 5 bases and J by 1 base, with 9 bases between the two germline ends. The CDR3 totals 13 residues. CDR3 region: CASSLDISYEQYV. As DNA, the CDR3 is TGTGCCAGCAGCCTGGACATTTCCTACGAGCAGTACGTC.

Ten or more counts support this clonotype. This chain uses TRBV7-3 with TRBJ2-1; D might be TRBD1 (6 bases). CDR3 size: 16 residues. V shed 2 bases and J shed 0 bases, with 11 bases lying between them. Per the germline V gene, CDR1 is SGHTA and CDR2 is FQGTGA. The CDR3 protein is CASSLGGPSSYNEQFF. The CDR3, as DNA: TGTGCCAGCAGCTTAGGGGGCCCTAGCTCCTACAATGAGCAGTTCTTC.

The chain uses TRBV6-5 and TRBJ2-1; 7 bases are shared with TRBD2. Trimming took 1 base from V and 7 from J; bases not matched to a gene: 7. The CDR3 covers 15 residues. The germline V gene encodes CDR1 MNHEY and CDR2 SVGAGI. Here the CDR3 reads CASSYYSAGVNEQFF. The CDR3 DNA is TGTGCCAGCAGTTACTATTCGGCGGGGGTAAATGAGCAGTTCTTC.

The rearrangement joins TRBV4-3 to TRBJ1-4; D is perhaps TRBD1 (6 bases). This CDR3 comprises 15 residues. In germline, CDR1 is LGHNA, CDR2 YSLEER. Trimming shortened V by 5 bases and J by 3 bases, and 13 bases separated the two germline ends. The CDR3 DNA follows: TGCGCCAGCAGCTCGGCAGGGGCAGCTAATGAAAAACTGTTTTTT. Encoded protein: CASSSAGAANEKLFF.

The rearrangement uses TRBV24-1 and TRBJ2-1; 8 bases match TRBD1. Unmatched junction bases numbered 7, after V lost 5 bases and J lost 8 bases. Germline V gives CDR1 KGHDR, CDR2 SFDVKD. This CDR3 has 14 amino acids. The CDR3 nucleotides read TGTGCCACCAGTGCGACAGGGGTAGGCGATGAGCAGTTCTTC. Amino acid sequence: CATSATGVGDEQFF.